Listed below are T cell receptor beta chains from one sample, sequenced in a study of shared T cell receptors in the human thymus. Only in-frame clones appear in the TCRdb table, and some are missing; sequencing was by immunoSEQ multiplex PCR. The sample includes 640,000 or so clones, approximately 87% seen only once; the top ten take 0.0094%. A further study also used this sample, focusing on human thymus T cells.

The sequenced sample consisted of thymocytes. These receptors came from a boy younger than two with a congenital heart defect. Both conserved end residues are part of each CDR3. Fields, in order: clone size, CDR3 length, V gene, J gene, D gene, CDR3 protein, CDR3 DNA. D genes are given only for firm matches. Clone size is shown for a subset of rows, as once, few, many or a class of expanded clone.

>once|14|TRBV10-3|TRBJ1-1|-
CAISEREGNTEAFF
TGTGCCATCAGTGAAAGGGAGGGGAACACTGAAGCTTTCTTT
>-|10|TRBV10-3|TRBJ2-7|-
CATSGDEQYF
TGTGCCACCTCAGGGGACGAGCAGTACTTC
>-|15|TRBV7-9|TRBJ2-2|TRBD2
CASSPSGGDTGELFF
TGTGCCAGCAGCCCTAGCGGGGGGGACACCGGGGAGCTGTTTTTT
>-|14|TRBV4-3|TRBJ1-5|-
CASSLGASNQPQHF
TGCGCCAGCAGCCTTGGGGCGAGTAATCAGCCCCAGCATTTT
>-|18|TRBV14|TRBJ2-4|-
CASSQEGGGLLAKNIQYF
TGTGCCAGCAGCCAAGAAGGAGGTGGACTACTAGCCAAAAACATTCAGTACTTC
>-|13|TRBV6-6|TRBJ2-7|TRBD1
CASSLTGQGQQYF
TGTGCCAGCAGCCTGACAGGGCAGGGCCAGCAGTACTTC
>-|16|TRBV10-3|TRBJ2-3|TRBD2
CAISVITSGSGNTQYF
TGTGCCATCAGTGTTATAACTAGCGGGTCAGGGAATACGCAGTATTTT
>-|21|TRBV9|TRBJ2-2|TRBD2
CASSVGASGRRPRSNTGELFF
TGTGCCAGCAGCGTAGGGGCTAGCGGGAGGAGGCCCCGATCGAACACCGGGGAGCTGTTTTTT
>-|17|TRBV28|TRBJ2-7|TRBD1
CASSLNRDRAGTYEQYF
TGTGCCAGCAGCTTGAACCGGGACAGGGCAGGGACCTACGAGCAGTACTTC
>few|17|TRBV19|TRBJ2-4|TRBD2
CASSIDSLAGGHNIQYF
TGTGCCAGTAGTATAGATTCTCTAGCGGGGGGGCATAACATTCAGTACTTC
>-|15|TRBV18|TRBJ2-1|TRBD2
CASSSAGGRPNEQFF
TGTGCCAGCTCGTCAGCGGGGGGGCGTCCCAATGAGCAGTTCTTC
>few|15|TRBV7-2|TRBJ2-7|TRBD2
CASSFPTSASYEQYF
TGTGCCAGCAGTTTCCCAACTAGCGCTTCCTACGAGCAGTACTTC
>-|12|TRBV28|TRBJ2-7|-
CASRAVICEQYF
TGTGCCAGCAGGGCAGTAATCTGCGAGCAGTACTTC
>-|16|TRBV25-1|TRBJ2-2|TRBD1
CASSKGQEEDTGELFF
TGTGCCAGCAGCAAGGGACAGGAGGAAGACACCGGGGAGCTGTTTTTT
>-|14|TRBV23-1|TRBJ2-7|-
CASSQSVGQGEQYF
TGCGCCAGCAGTCAATCCGTGGGACAAGGCGAGCAGTACTTC
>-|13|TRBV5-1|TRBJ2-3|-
CASSSINRDTQYF
TGCGCCAGCAGCTCTATTAATCGAGATACGCAGTATTTT
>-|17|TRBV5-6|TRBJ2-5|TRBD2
CASSLRAAGGPSETQYF
TGTGCCAGCAGCTTGCGTGCGGCGGGGGGGCCCTCAGAGACCCAGTACTTC
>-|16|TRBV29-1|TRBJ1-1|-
CSVEPDSDCRTTEAFF
TGCAGCGTTGAACCCGACAGTGATTGTCGGACCACTGAAGCTTTCTTT
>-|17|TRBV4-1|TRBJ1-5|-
CASSLFLRGAGNQPQHF
TGCGCCAGCAGCCTTTTTTTGCGGGGGGCCGGCAATCAGCCCCAGCATTTT
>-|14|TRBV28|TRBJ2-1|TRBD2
CASSLMASGNEQFF
TGTGCCAGCAGTTTAATGGCTAGCGGTAATGAGCAGTTCTTC
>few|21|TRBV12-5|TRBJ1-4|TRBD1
CASGMDRAESIARATNEKLFF
TGTGCTAGTGGAATGGACAGGGCGGAGTCGATAGCCCGAGCAACTAATGAAAAACTGTTTTTT
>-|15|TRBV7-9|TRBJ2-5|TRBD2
CASSTGGPNQETQYF
TGTGCCAGTAGTACGGGGGGGCCCAACCAAGAGACCCAGTACTTC
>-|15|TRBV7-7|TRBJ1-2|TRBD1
CASSVDRELDYGYTF
TGTGCTAGCAGCGTTGACAGGGAGCTAGACTATGGCTACACCTTC
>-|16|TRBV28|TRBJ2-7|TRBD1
CASSLLGTGPSYEQYF
TGTGCCAGCAGTCTCCTAGGGACAGGTCCCTCCTACGAGCAGTACTTC
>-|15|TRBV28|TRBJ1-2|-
CASSRAGQGRHGYTF
TGTGCCAGCAGCCGGGCTGGGCAGGGAAGGCATGGCTACACCTTC
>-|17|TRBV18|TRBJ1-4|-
CASSPRSRQATNEKLFF
TGTGCCAGCTCACCCAGATCTCGACAGGCAACTAATGAAAAACTGTTTTTT